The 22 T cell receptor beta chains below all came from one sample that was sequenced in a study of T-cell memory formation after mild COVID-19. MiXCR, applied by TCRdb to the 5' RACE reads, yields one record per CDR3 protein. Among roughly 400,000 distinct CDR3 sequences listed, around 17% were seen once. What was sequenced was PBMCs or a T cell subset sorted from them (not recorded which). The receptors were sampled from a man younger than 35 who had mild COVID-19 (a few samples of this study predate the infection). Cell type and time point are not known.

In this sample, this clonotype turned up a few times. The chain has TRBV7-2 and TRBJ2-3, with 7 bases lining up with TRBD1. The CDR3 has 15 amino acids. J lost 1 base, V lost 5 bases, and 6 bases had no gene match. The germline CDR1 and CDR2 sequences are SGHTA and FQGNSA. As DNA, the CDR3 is TGTGCCAGCAGCAGTCGGGACAGCCGCACAGATACGCAGTATTTT. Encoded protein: CASSSRDSRTDTQYF.

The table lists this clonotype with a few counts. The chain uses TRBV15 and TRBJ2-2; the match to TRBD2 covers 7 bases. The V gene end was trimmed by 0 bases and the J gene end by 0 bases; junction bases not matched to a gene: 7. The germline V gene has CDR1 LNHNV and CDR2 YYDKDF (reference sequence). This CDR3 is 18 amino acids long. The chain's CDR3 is CATSRDPLAEANTGELFF. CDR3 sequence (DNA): TGTGCCACCAGCAGAGATCCCCTAGCGGAAGCGAACACCGGGGAGCTGTTTTTT.

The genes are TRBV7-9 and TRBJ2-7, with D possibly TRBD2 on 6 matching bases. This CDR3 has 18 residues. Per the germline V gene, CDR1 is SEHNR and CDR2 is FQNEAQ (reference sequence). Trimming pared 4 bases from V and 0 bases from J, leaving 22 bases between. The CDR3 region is CASSSRGSGRGSSYEQYF. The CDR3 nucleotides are TGTGCCAGCAGCTCTCGAGGGTCTGGACGGGGGAGCTCCTACGAGCAGTACTTC.

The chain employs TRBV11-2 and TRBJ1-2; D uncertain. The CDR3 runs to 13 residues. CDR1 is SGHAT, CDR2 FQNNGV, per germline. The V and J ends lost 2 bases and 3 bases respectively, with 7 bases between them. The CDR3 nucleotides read TGTGCCAGCAGCTTATCGGCCGACTATGGCTACACCTTC. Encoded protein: CASSLSADYGYTF.

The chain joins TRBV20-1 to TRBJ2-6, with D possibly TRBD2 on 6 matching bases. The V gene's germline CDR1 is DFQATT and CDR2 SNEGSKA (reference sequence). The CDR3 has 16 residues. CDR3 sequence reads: CRASGGTQSGANVLTF. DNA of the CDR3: TGCAGGGCCTCGGGCGGGACCCAGTCTGGGGCCAACGTCCTGACTTTC.

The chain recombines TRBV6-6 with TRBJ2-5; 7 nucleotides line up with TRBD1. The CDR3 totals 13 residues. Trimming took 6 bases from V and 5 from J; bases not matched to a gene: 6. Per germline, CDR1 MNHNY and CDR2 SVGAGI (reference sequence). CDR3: CASRGQIRETQYF. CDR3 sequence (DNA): TGTGCCAGCAGGGGACAGATCCGGGAGACCCAGTACTTC.

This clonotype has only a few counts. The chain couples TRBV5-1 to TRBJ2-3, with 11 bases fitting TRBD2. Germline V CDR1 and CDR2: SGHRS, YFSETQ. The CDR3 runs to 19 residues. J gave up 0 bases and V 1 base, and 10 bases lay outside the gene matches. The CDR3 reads CASSLWETSGTTSTDTQYF. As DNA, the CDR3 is TGCGCCAGCAGCTTGTGGGAGACTAGCGGGACCACTAGCACAGATACGCAGTATTTT.

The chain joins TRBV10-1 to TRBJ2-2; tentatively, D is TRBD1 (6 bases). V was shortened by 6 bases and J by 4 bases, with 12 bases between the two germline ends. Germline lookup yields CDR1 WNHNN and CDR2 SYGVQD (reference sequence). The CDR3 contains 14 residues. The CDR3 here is CASSPTGFTGELFF. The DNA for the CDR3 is TGCGCCAGCAGCCCGACAGGCTTCACCGGGGAGCTGTTTTTT.

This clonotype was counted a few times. The CDR3 protein is CAWSVPNQPQHF. The CDR3 DNA reads TGTGCCTGGAGTGTGCCAAATCAGCCCCAGCATTTT. The chain joins TRBV30 to TRBJ1-5; D unresolved. The CDR3 totals 12 residues. Germline CDR1 and CDR2: GTSNPN and SVGIG (reference sequence). V dropped 0 bases and J dropped 4 bases, with 4 bases sitting between them.

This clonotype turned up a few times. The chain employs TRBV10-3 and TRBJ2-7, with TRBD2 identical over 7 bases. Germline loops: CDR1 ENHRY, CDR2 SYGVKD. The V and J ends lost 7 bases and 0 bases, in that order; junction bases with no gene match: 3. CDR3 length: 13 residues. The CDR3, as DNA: TGTGCCATCACTAGCGGTAACTCCTACGAGCAGTACTTC. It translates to CAITSGNSYEQYF.

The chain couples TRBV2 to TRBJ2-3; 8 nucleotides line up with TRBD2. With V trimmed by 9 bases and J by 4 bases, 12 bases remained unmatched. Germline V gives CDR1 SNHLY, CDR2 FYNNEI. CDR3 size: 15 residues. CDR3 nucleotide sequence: TGTGCCAGTTGGCTGGGCGCGGGGGGTGCAGATACGCAGTATTTT. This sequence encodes CASWLGAGGADTQYF.

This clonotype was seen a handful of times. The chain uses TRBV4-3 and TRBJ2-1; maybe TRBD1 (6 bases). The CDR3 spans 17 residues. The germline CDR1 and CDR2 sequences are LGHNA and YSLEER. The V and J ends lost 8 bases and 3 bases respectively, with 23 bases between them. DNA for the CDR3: TGCGCCAGCGGAGCGTCGTCTAGATCGGGACACTACAATGAGCAGTTCTTC. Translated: CASGASSRSGHYNEQFF.

Written as DNA, the CDR3 is TGCGGGGGGGTTGGCGGTACAGATACGCAGTATTTT. This gives the protein CGGVGGTDTQYF. The V and J genes are TRBV20-1 and TRBJ2-3; 7 bases are shared with TRBD2. This CDR3 is built from 12 residues. Germline V gives CDR1 DFQATT, CDR2 SNEGSKA (reference sequence).

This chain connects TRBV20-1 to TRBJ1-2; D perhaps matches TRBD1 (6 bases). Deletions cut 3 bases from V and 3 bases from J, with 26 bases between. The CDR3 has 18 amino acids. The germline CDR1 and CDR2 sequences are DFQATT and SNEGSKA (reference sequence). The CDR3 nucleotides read TGCAGTGCTAGGGGGCGAGGGGGAACAGGGCCGATGGACTATGGCTACACCTTC. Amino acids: CSARGRGGTGPMDYGYTF.

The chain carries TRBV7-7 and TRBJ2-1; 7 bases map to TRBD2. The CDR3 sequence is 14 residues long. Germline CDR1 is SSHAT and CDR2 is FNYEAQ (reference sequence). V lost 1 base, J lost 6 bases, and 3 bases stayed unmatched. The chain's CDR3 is CASSLVTGGNEQFF. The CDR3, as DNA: TGTGCCAGCAGCTTAGTTACGGGGGGCAATGAGCAGTTCTTC.

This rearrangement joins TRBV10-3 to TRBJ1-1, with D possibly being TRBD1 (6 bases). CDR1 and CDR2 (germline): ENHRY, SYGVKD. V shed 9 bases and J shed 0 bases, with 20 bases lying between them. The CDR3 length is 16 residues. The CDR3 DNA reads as TGTGCCATAAGAGACAGGACCGTATCCCTGAACACTGAAGCTTTCTTT. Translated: CAIRDRTVSLNTEAFF.

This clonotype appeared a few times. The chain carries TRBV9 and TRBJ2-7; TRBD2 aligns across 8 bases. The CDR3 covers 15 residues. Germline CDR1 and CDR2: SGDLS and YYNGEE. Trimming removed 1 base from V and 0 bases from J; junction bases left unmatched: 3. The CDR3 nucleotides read TGTGCCAGCAGCGTAACGGGGGGGAGCTCCTACGAGCAGTACTTC. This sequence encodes CASSVTGGSSYEQYF. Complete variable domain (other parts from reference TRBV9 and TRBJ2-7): DSGVTQTPKHLITATGQRVTLRCSPRSGDLSVYWYQQSLDQGLQFLIQYYNGEERAKGNILERFSAQQFPDLHSELNLSSLELGDSALYFCASSVTGGSSYEQYFGPGTRLTVT.

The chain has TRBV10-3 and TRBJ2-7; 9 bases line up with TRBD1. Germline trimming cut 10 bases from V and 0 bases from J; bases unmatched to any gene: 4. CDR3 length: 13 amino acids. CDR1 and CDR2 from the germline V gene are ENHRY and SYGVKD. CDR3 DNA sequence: TGTGCCACCGGGACAGGGAGCTCCTACGAGCAGTACTTC. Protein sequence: CATGTGSSYEQYF.

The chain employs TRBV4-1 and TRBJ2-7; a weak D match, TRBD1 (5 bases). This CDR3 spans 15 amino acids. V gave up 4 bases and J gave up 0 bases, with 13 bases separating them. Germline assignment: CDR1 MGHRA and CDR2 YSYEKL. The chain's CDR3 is CASSRVSDTSYEQYF. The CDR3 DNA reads TGCGCCAGCAGCCGAGTGTCGGACACCTCCTACGAGCAGTACTTC.

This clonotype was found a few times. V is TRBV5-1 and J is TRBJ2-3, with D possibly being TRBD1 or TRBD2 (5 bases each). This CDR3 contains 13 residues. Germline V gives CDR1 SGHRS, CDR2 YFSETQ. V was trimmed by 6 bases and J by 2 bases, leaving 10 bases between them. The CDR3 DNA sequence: TGCGCCAGCACCGGGACCAACACAGATACGCAGTATTTT. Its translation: CASTGTNTDTQYF.

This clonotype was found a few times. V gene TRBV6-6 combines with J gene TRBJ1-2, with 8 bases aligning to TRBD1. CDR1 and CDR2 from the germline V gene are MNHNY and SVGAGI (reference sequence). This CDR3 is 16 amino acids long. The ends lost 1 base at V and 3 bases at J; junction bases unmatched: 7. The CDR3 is CASSYLGQVGDYGYTF. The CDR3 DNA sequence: TGTGCCAGCAGTTACTTGGGACAGGTCGGGGACTATGGCTACACCTTC.

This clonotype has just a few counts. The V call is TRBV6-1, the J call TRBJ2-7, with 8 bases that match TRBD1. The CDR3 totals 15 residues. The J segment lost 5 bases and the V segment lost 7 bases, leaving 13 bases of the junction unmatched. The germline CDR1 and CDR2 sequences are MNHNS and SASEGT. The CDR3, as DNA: TGTGCCAGCAACAGATGGACAGGGTTAGGCGACGAGCAGTACGTC. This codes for CASNRWTGLGDEQYV.